The sample holds a few counts of the clone carrying this T cell receptor beta chain. Its cognate antigen is unknown. The CDR3 has 14 residues. The V gene end was trimmed by 4 bases and the J gene end by 7 bases; junction bases not matched to a gene: 7. CDR1 and CDR2 from the germline V gene are SQVTM and ANQGSEA. Sample time point: week 23, last vaccination. Doses comprised 300 ug of mutant IDH1 20-mer peptide each, plus topical imiquimod. The method was immunoSEQ multiplex PCR; TCRdb's version includes in-frame clones alone and lacks a portion of them. The sample holds tens of thousands of clones, 75% to 85% seen once. The entry originates in a study of a mutant IDH1 vaccine in newly diagnosed glioma. Study-level background: The first vaccination came 4-6 weeks after radiotherapy alone, or with temozolomide cycles. Therapy received beforehand was radiotherapy, temozolomide, or both, with most patients given both.

Study outcomes and limitations: Vaccination induced immune responses in about 93% of patients.

This TCR was sampled from a young man with glioma. Some clones in this sample may be carry-over from other donors' samples. The chain uses TRBV29-1 and TRBJ1-4; 9 nucleotides line up with TRBD1. The specimen was PBMCs, collected from a glioma patient whose treatment included an IDH1 peptide vaccine. CDR3 loop: CSVVQGARGEKLFF. Written as DNA, the CDR3 is TGCAGCGTTGTACAGGGGGCGCGAGGTGAAAAACTGTTTTTT.